This entry is about one T cell receptor beta chain. Its antigen is not known. The CDR3 is 14 residues long. V lost 7 bases to trimming and J lost 2 bases, with 15 bases between them. Germline V gene sequence: CDR1 MNHEY, CDR2 SVGEGT. This specimen belongs to a study of human T cells and chemical hapten exposure. Study overall: Affected patients, primarily female, had alopecia areata, totalis or universalis. Broader study findings: Among TCRs, those above 1 in 1000 frequency were unaffected by DPC sensitization.

MiXCR was run by TCRdb on the RACE reads, yielding one entry per CDR3 protein. The repertoire holds under 300,000 distinct CDR3 sequences, with approximately 7.5% as singletons. Time point of the sample: pre-sensitization, week 0. The treatment denotes: therapeutic diphenylcyclopropenone sensitization with weekly scalp DPC. Total RNA extraction was carried out from unfractionated whole blood. This sequence originates from a man younger than 35 with alopecia areata. Some clones in this sample may be carry-over from other donors' samples. V gene TRBV6-2 or TRBV6-3 combines with J gene TRBJ2-7, with D maybe TRBD1 (5 bases). The material was whole blood, obtained in connection with sensitization to the hapten diphenylcyclopropenone (DPC). CDR3 in amino acids: CASTEPSRAYEQYV. The CDR3 bases are TGTGCCAGCACCGAACCCAGCAGGGCCTACGAGCAGTACGTC.